This T cell receptor beta chain was identified in a study of blood T cell repertoires in COVID-19. Study at large: The study drew acute and convalescent COVID-19 samples from the United States, Italy and Spain. Sources were T cells, B-cell-depleted T cells, or PBMCs; the material itself was cDNA or gDNA.

In the original processing: Amplified reference gene primers provided the basis for estimating nucleated cell counts. Clones were read by immunoSEQ multiplex PCR, and TCRdb kept only the in-frame ones, dropping some. V and J calls and clone size are those listed in that table; D and trimming were worked out from the DNA. This table has 110,000 to 150,000 clones, about 76% appearing once. The CDR3 is 14 amino acids. CDR1 is LNHDA and CDR2 is SQIVND in the germline V gene (reference sequence). J was trimmed by 3 bases and V by 9 bases; bases with no gene match: 6. Sequencing input: peripheral blood. The sequence came from a man aged 80 or over with acute or convalescent COVID-19. V gene TRBV19 combines with J gene TRBJ2-2; 8 positions agree with TRBD1. The CDR3 reads CASLRQGHTGELFF. For the CDR3, the DNA is TGTGCCAGCCTAAGACAGGGGCACACCGGGGAGCTGTTTTTT.